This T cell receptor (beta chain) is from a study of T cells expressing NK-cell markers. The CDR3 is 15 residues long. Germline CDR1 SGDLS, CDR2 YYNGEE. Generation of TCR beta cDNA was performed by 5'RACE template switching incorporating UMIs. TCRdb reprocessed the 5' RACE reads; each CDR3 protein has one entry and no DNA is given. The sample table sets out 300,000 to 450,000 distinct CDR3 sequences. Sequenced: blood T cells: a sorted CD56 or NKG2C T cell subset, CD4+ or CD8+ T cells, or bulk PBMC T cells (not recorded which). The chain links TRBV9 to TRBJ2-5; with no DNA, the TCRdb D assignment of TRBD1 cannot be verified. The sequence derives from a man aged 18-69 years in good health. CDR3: CASSTSSALAETQYF.